This TCR beta chain was recovered during a study of technical replicates of blood from a few donors. Some clones are missing from TCRdb's copy, which holds only in-frame ones; the method was immunoSEQ multiplex PCR. The sample holds over 55,000 clones, about 95% seen once. Trimming cost V 3 bases and J 6 bases; bases outside gene matches: 17. Germline-derived CDR1 and CDR2 are LGHNA and YSLEER. This CDR3 is built from 17 residues. The chain joins TRBV4-3 to TRBJ2-7, with TRBD2 matching over 7 bases. This TCR derives from a human donor in good health. Some clones in this sample may be carry-over from other donors' samples. The sequenced sample was PBMCs. CDR3 in DNA: TGCGCCAGCAGCCATCTACCCGGGACTACCAAACCTTTCGAGCAGTACTTC. As protein: CASSHLPGTTKPFEQYF.